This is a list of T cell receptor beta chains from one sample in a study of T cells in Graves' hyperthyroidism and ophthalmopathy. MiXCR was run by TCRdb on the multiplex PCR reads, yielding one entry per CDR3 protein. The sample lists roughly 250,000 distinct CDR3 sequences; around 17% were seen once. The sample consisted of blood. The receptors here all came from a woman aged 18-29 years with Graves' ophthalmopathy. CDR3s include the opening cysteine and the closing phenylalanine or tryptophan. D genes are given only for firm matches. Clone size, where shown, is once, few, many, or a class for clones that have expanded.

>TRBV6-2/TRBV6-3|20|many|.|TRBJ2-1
TGTGCCAGCAGTAATTCGGCAAACCGGGCAGCCATCGCGTCCTACAATGAGCAGTTCTTC
CASSNSANRAAIASYNEQFF
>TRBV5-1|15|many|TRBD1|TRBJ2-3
TGCGCCAGCAGCACCGGGACAGGGGTAACAGATACGCAGTATTTT
CASSTGTGVTDTQYF
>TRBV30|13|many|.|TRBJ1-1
TGTGCCTGGAGGGTCCTGGGAAACACTGAAGCTTTCTTT
CAWRVLGNTEAFF
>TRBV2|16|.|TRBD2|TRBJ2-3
TGTGCCAAAAAGACTAGCGGGGGATTTGGCACAGATACGCAGTATTTT
CAKKTSGGFGTDTQYF
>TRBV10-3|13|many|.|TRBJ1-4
TGTGCCTCGGCGCAAAGGGCCAATGAAAAACTGTTTTTT
CASAQRANEKLFF
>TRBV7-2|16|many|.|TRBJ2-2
TGTGCCAGCAGCTCTAGTGGAGCCCAGGGGACCGGGGAGCTGTTTTTT
CASSSSGAQGTGELFF
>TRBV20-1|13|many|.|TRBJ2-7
TGCAGTGCTTACTCCAGGGCCTCCTACGAGCAGTACTTC
CSAYSRASYEQYF
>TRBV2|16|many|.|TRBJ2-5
TGTGCCAGCAGCCCACGGCCAGGGTACGGGTTAGAGACCCAGTACTTC
CASSPRPGYGLETQYF
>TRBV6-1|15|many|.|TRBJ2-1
TGTGCCAGCAGTGACGGCGAGAGCTCCTACAATGAGCAGTTCTTC
CASSDGESSYNEQFF
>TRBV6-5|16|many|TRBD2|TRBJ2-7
TGTGCCAGCAGTTACTCGATTGCGGGAGGGGACTACGAGCAGTACTTC
CASSYSIAGGDYEQYF
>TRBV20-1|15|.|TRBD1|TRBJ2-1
TGCAGTGCTAGAGTTCCCGGGACAGTCTACAATGAGCAGTTCTTC
CSARVPGTVYNEQFF
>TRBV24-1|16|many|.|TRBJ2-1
TGTGCCACCAGTGATCCCCGTGGACGCTCCTACAATGAGCAGTTCTTC
CATSDPRGRSYNEQFF
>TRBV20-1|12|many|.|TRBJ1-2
TGCAGTGCTAGGAGGGGGGGTGGTGGCTACACCTTC
CSARRGGGGYTF
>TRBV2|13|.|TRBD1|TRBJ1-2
TGTGCCAGCGGACAGGGGGCGAAGGGTGGCTACACCTTC
CASGQGAKGGYTF
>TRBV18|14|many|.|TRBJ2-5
TGTGCCAGCTCACCTACGCAGAACAAAGAGACCCAGTACTTC
CASSPTQNKETQYF
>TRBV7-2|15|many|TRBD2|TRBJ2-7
TGTGCCAGCAGCTTAGCAGGCGGGGGGAACTACGAGCAGTACTTC
CASSLAGGGNYEQYF
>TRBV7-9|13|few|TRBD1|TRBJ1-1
TGTGCCAGCAGCCTGGGGGGACAGGGGCAGGCTTTCTTT
CASSLGGQGQAFF
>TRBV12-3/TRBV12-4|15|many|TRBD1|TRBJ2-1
TGTGCCAGCAGCCATGCTGGACAGGGGGCGGAGGAGCAGTTCTTC
CASSHAGQGAEEQFF
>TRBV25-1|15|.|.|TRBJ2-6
TGTGCCAGCAGTGACCCAGGCTCTGGGGCCAACGTCCTGACTTTC
CASSDPGSGANVLTF
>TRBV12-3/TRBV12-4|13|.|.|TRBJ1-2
TGTGCCAGCACCAGGACGGGGATGGGTGGCTACACCTTC
CASTRTGMGGYTF
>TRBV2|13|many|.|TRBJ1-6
TGTGCCAGCAGAACAGCGGGTAATTCACCCCTCCACTTT
CASRTAGNSPLHF
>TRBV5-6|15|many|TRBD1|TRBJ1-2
TGTGCCAGCAGCGCCGACGGCGGGACAGGCTATGGCTACACCTTC
CASSADGGTGYGYTF
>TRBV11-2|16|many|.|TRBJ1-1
TGTGCCAGCAGCTTATTTGGGGGACGGGCGAACACTGAAGCTTTCTTT
CASSLFGGRANTEAFF
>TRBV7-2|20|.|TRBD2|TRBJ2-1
TGTGCCAGCAGCTTAGCATGGGGGTCTACCGGGACTAGCGGGGGCAATGAGCAGTTCTTC
CASSLAWGSTGTSGGNEQFF
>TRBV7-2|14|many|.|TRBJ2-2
TGTGCCAGCAGCTTAGCTGTAGTTCGCGGGGAGCTGTTTTTT
CASSLAVVRGELFF
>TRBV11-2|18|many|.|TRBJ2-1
TGTGCCAGCAGCTTAGAAGCCACAGGGAAAACTCACTACAATGAGCAGTTCTTC
CASSLEATGKTHYNEQFF
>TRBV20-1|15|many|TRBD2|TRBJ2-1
TGCAGTGCTCCCGGGACTAGCGGGAGAGGGAATGAGCAGTTCTTC
CSAPGTSGRGNEQFF
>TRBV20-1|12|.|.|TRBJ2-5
TGCAGTGCTAGCGGGGGTGTAGAGACCCAGTACTTC
CSASGGVETQYF
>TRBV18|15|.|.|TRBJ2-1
TGTGCCAGCAGCCAACCTCTACGCACCAACAATGAGCAGTTCTTC
CASSQPLRTNNEQFF
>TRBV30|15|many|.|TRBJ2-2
TGTGCCTGGGACAACAGGGTTGGTAACACCGGGGAGCTGTTTTTT
CAWDNRVGNTGELFF
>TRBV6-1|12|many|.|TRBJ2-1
TGTGCCAGCAGTCTCTCGGGGGGCGATTTGTTCTTC
CASSLSGGDLFF